The rows below give T cell receptor beta chains drawn from one sample of a study of blood T cell repertoires in COVID-19. TCRdb's table, derived via immunoSEQ multiplex PCR, lists solely in-frame clones and lacks some. The sample lists about 190,000 clones; around 85% were seen once. Sequenced material: PBMCs or T cells enriched from blood (not recorded which). The receptors were gathered from a woman aged 25 to 39 who had recovered from COVID-19. The CDR3 runs from the conserved cysteine through the conserved F or W. Each record gives: D gene, clone size, J gene, V gene, CDR3 DNA, CDR3 protein. D genes are given only for firm matches. Clone size, where shown, is once, few, many, or a class for clones that have expanded.

D: TRBD2
size: NA
J: TRBJ2-2
V: TRBV6-6
DNA: TGTGCCAGCAGTTTACTAGCGGGAAACACCGGGGAGCTGTTTTTT
CDR3: CASSLLAGNTGELFF

D: TRBD1
size: NA
J: TRBJ2-3
V: TRBV9
DNA: TGTGCCAGCAGCGTAGCCCTTCGGGACAGAAAGCAGTATTTT
CDR3: CASSVALRDRKQYF

D: NA
size: once
J: TRBJ1-5
V: TRBV3-1/TRBV3-2
DNA: TGTGCCAGCAGCCAAGATCTTCCAGGTAGCAATCAGCCCCAGCATTTT
CDR3: CASSQDLPGSNQPQHF

D: TRBD1
size: NA
J: TRBJ1-2
V: TRBV2
DNA: TGTGCCAGCACCCAGGACAGGGTCTATGGCTACACCTTC
CDR3: CASTQDRVYGYTF

D: NA
size: NA
J: TRBJ2-7
V: TRBV10-3
DNA: TGTGCCATCAGTGGGCCGCCGAACCCTGGCGAGCAGTACTTC
CDR3: CAISGPPNPGEQYF

D: NA
size: NA
J: TRBJ2-7
V: TRBV5-1
DNA: TGCGCCAGCAGCCCTAGTTGGCCCCAAGTTGACGAGCAGTACTTC
CDR3: CASSPSWPQVDEQYF

D: NA
size: NA
J: TRBJ1-2
V: TRBV18
DNA: TGTGCCAGCTCACCCTTGGACAGCGTCACTGATGGCTACACCTTC
CDR3: CASSPLDSVTDGYTF

D: NA
size: NA
J: TRBJ2-3
V: TRBV3-1/TRBV3-2
DNA: TGTGCCAGCAGCCAAATGGCCAGCACAGATACGCAGTATTTT
CDR3: CASSQMASTDTQYF

D: NA
size: NA
J: TRBJ2-2
V: TRBV5-1
DNA: TGCGCCAGCAGCTTGGTTTTGGGGGGAATCCCCACCGGGGAGCTGTTTTTT
CDR3: CASSLVLGGIPTGELFF

D: TRBD1
size: NA
J: TRBJ2-1
V: TRBV27
DNA: TGTGCCAGCAGTTTAGGGACAGGGTCCCATGAGCAGTTCTTC
CDR3: CASSLGTGSHEQFF

D: TRBD1
size: once
J: TRBJ1-2
V: TRBV2
DNA: TGTGCCAGCAGTGAGACGGACAGGGTCTATGGCTACACCTTC
CDR3: CASSETDRVYGYTF